Given below is one T cell receptor (beta chain) in context. Symptom resolution, clearance, or two negative PCRs marked the recovered donors of Cohort 3. The source of the sample is a study of blood T cell repertoires in COVID-19. Overall study context: Sample material is recorded as cDNA or gDNA derived from T cells, B-cell-depleted T cells, or PBMCs.

Authors' analysis steps: Estimated nucleated cell counts came from reference gene primer amplification. The method was immunoSEQ multiplex PCR; TCRdb's version includes in-frame clones alone and lacks a portion of them. That table gives V, J and clone size, and the DNA gave D and trimming. The data show some 200,000 clones, about 90% seen once. Per the germline V gene, CDR1 is SQVTM and CDR2 is ANQGSEA. Trimming removed 7 bases from V and 7 bases from J, with 14 bases in between. The CDR3 totals 12 residues. The chain is built from TRBV29-1 and TRBJ1-3; D perhaps matches TRBD1 (5 bases). This clonotype originated in a woman in her late teens or twenties who had recovered from COVID-19. The sample comprised PBMCs or T cells enriched from blood (not recorded which). The DNA for the CDR3 is TGCAGCGGGGGCGACAGTAGCAACACCATATATTTT. Translation gives CSGGDSSNTIYF.